A selection of T cell receptor beta chains follows, all from one sample in a study of naive and memory T cell subsets. TCRdb reprocessed the 5' RACE reads with MiXCR, giving one entry per CDR3 protein. The sample consists of tens of thousands of distinct CDR3 sequences, less than 5% of them appearing once. All receptors derive from a male donor in good health. Both conserved end residues are part of each CDR3. D genes are given only for firm matches. Expanded clones get a size class; other rows say once, few or many, or leave the size out.

CDR3 DNA | CDR3 protein | clone size | J gene | D gene | V gene
TGTGCCAGCAGTGAGCAAAGGGCTAGCAATCAGCCCCAGCATTTT | CASSEQRASNQPQHF | many | TRBJ1-5 | NA | TRBV2
TGTGCCAGCAGTTACTTTAGCGGACCCGGCCAAGAGACCCAGTACTTC | CASSYFSGPGQETQYF | hyperexpanded | TRBJ2-5 | NA | TRBV6-5
TGCGCCAGCAGCCAAGATAAAACCCTGAGGGGAGGCGGCTACACCTTC | CASSQDKTLRGGGYTF | many | TRBJ1-2 | NA | TRBV4-3
TGTGCCAGCGACCCCAGGGGGGGGACGGCGAACACCGGGGAGCTGTTTTTT | CASDPRGGTANTGELFF | NA | TRBJ2-2 | NA | TRBV6-6
TGTGCCAGCTCAGGGCAGGGGTTCGATGAGCAGTTCTTC | CASSGQGFDEQFF | medium-sized | TRBJ2-1 | NA | TRBV18
TGCAGTGCTAGACTAGCGGGGGGCCTGGTGGGGGAGCTGTTTTTT | CSARLAGGLVGELFF | many | TRBJ2-2 | TRBD2 | TRBV20-1
TGTGCCAGTAGTTCGGACAGGGGGGAGCTGTTTTTT | CASSSDRGELFF | many | TRBJ2-2 | TRBD1 | TRBV19
TGTGCCAGCAGCGAGACAGGGGTACAAATGAACACTGAAGCTTTCTTT | CASSETGVQMNTEAFF | many | TRBJ1-1 | TRBD1 | TRBV25-1
TGTGCCAGCAGCCCCCGGGACGGCGCGGGAGAGACCCAGTACTTC | CASSPRDGAGETQYF | many | TRBJ2-5 | NA | TRBV7-9
TGTGCCAGTACCGGGACAGGGAAACCGAGCTCCTACAATGAGCAGTTCTTC | CASTGTGKPSSYNEQFF | many | TRBJ2-1 | TRBD1 | TRBV6-2/TRBV6-3
TGTGCCAGCAGTGACCGACAGGGGGTTGGTACGCAGTATTTT | CASSDRQGVGTQYF | many | TRBJ2-3 | TRBD1 | TRBV6-2/TRBV6-3
TGTGCCAGCAGACAGGGGAACAATTCACCCCTCCACTTT | CASRQGNNSPLHF | many | TRBJ1-6 | TRBD1 | TRBV19
TGTGCCAGCAGCTTTGACGGGACTGGCTACACCTTC | CASSFDGTGYTF | many | TRBJ1-2 | NA | TRBV5-4
TGTGCCAGCAGCCAAGATCCCGTTATGAACACTGAAGCTTTCTTT | CASSQDPVMNTEAFF | many | TRBJ1-1 | NA | TRBV3-1
TGTGCCAGCAGTCCAGAATTCGTCGAGCAGTACTTC | CASSPEFVEQYF | few | TRBJ2-7 | NA | TRBV6-2/TRBV6-3
TGCAGCGTTGAGGAGGACAGATATCAGCCCCAGCATTTT | CSVEEDRYQPQHF | medium-sized | TRBJ1-5 | NA | TRBV29-1
TGCAGCGTAATCCTAGGGGGCGCACAATACAATGAGCAGTTCTTC | CSVILGGAQYNEQFF | medium-sized | TRBJ2-1 | TRBD1 | TRBV29-1
TGTGCCAGCAGTCTCGGGACTAGCGGGTCATATGAGCAGTTCTTC | CASSLGTSGSYEQFF | many | TRBJ2-1 | TRBD2 | TRBV28
TGCAGTGCTAGAGAGAGTGGGTTAAGCACCGGGGAGCTGTTTTTT | CSARESGLSTGELFF | medium-sized | TRBJ2-2 | NA | TRBV20-1
TGTGCCAGTAGTATGGGGATTTCGGGCAATCAGCCCCAGCATTTT | CASSMGISGNQPQHF | many | TRBJ1-5 | NA | TRBV19
TGTGCCAGCAGCCACGGGACTAGCGGGGGATACGAGCAGTACTTC | CASSHGTSGGYEQYF | many | TRBJ2-7 | TRBD2 | TRBV6-5
TGTGCCAGCAGTTTGACAGGGGGCACTGAAAAACTGTTTTTT | CASSLTGGTEKLFF | many | TRBJ1-4 | TRBD1 | TRBV6-6
TGTGCCAGTAGTATATCAGGGGCCCTGAACACTGAAGCTTTCTTT | CASSISGALNTEAFF | many | TRBJ1-1 | NA | TRBV19
TGCAGTGCTACGATGAACGCGGGAGGGGTTAATGAGCAGTTCTTC | CSATMNAGGVNEQFF | many | TRBJ2-1 | TRBD2 | TRBV20-1
TGCGCCAGCAGTGAGCCTCGAAAGAACACTGAAGCTTTCTTT | CASSEPRKNTEAFF | many | TRBJ1-1 | NA | TRBV10-2
TGTGCCACCCAACCCGTCTCCGGGGGCCAAGAGACCCAGTACTTC | CATQPVSGGQETQYF | many | TRBJ2-5 | NA | TRBV2
TGTGCCATCAGTCCGGGACAGGGGGCTGGTGAGACCCAGTACTTC | CAISPGQGAGETQYF | NA | TRBJ2-5 | TRBD1 | TRBV10-3
TGTGCCAGTAGTTTGGGGATCGGGACAGGGGGCTACCACGAGCAGTACTTC | CASSLGIGTGGYHEQYF | many | TRBJ2-7 | TRBD1 | TRBV19
TGTGCCAGAAGCCGGACGGGACAGTCGACGGGCTACACCTTC | CARSRTGQSTGYTF | many | TRBJ1-2 | TRBD1 | TRBV5-3
TGCAGCGTACTAACAGGGTTCTACAATGAGCAGTTCTTC | CSVLTGFYNEQFF | many | TRBJ2-1 | NA | TRBV29-1
TGCAGTGCAACCCTAGCGGGAGGATGGGATACGCAGTATTTT | CSATLAGGWDTQYF | many | TRBJ2-3 | TRBD2 | TRBV20-1
TGTGCCAGCAGTTACTCTCGGGCACATTCTACCGGTTCACCCCTCCACTTT | CASSYSRAHSTGSPLHF | many | TRBJ1-6 | NA | TRBV6-5
TGCAGTGCTACCCCAGGCACCGGGACTAGCGGAAGATACGAGCAGTACTTC | CSATPGTGTSGRYEQYF | many | TRBJ2-7 | TRBD2 | TRBV20-1
TGTGCCAGCAGTTTAAGGGCGGGAGGACTTACGGAGCAGTACTTC | CASSLRAGGLTEQYF | many | TRBJ2-7 | TRBD2 | TRBV12-3/TRBV12-4
TGCAGTGCTAGGCAGGGGATAGTAGCCAAAAACATTCAGTACTTC | CSARQGIVAKNIQYF | many | TRBJ2-4 | NA | TRBV20-1
TGTGCCAGCACACCCCGGGACAGACTATCCTACAATGAGCAGTTCTTC | CASTPRDRLSYNEQFF | many | TRBJ2-1 | TRBD1 | TRBV12-3/TRBV12-4
TGTGCCAGCAGTTTGTATGGGGGCAATTCACCCCTCCACTTT | CASSLYGGNSPLHF | many | TRBJ1-6 | NA | TRBV28
TGTGCCAGCAGTTCTTGGTGGACCAGCGCCAAAACTAACACCGGGGAGCTGTTTTTT | CASSSWWTSAKTNTGELFF | many | TRBJ2-2 | NA | TRBV27
TGCACCAGCAGCCAAGATAACTATGGCTACACCTTC | CTSSQDNYGYTF | NA | TRBJ1-2 | NA | TRBV1
TGTGCCTGCTTCCCAGGGGGGTCCAACAACTACGAGCAGTACTTC | CACFPGGSNNYEQYF | many | TRBJ2-7 | NA | TRBV6-1
TGCAGTGCTAGAGATAGTCCAGACATGAACACTGAAGCTTTCTTT | CSARDSPDMNTEAFF | many | TRBJ1-1 | NA | TRBV20-1
TGCGCCAGCAGCCACCGGGACACCTACACAGATACGCAGTATTTT | CASSHRDTYTDTQYF | many | TRBJ2-3 | NA | TRBV5-1
TGTGCCAGCAGCTTTTCAGGGGGCCCCTACGAGCAGTACTTC | CASSFSGGPYEQYF | many | TRBJ2-7 | TRBD1 | TRBV5-4
TGTGCCAGTAGTATACCTCGTTCTATCTACAATGAGCAGTTCTTC | CASSIPRSIYNEQFF | many | TRBJ2-1 | NA | TRBV19
TGCAGTGCTAGAGATTTACGGGCCTTTTCCTACGAGCAGTACTTC | CSARDLRAFSYEQYF | many | TRBJ2-7 | NA | TRBV20-1
TGTGCCAGCAGTTTCACAGGGGGGGGATACAATGAGCAGTTCTTC | CASSFTGGGYNEQFF | many | TRBJ2-1 | NA | TRBV7-3
TGTGCCAGCTCCCAAGCCCGCTCCTATAATTCACCCCTCCACTTT | CASSQARSYNSPLHF | many | TRBJ1-6 | NA | TRBV27
TGTGCCAGCAGCTCAATTTTGACAGGCAGGGGGACTGAAGCTTTCTTT | CASSSILTGRGTEAFF | NA | TRBJ1-1 | TRBD1 | TRBV7-2
TGTGCCAGCAGTGGGTTCGGCAGCCAAGACCAAGAGACCCAGTACTTC | CASSGFGSQDQETQYF | many | TRBJ2-5 | NA | TRBV2
TGCAGCGTCCTAGGACAGGGCGACACTGAAGCTTTCTTT | CSVLGQGDTEAFF | many | TRBJ1-1 | TRBD1 | TRBV29-1